This TCR beta chain was observed in a study of PD-1 blockade in classical Hodgkin lymphoma. The method was immunoSEQ multiplex PCR; TCRdb's version includes in-frame clones alone and lacks a portion of them. The table has approximately 3,000 clones, over 55% seen once; the top ten hold under 70%. Notes on the study in general: No one has yet defined what causes the repertoire differences, which may be disease activity or prior therapy. As was reported, newly diagnosed patients showed lower baseline TCR diversity than healthy donors did. Complete responders possessed baseline diversity comparable to newly diagnosed patients.

Turning to this clone: Its antigen is as yet unknown.

The CDR3 covers 12 residues. V gave up 5 bases and J gave up 3 bases, with 8 bases separating them. Germline-derived CDR1 and CDR2 are MDHEN and SYDVKM. All trial patients relapsed after autologous stem cell transplantation. The investigators isolated CD8+ T cells from thawed PBMCs using magnetic negative selection. Relapsed/refractory classical Hodgkin lymphoma patients had complete, partial or progressive responses. The TCR was taken from a human donor with classical Hodgkin lymphoma. Specimen: CD8+ T cells from blood, collected at baseline. The chain links TRBV28 to TRBJ2-7, with D possibly matching TRBD1 (6 bases). The CDR3 DNA follows: TGTGCCAGCAGTCCGGACAGCTACGAGCAGTACTTC. Protein: CASSPDSYEQYF.